The 20 T cell receptor beta chains below come from one sample, sequenced in a study of tumor-infiltrating lymphocytes in primary liver carcinoma. Researchers generated TCR beta cDNA from approximately 520 ng of total RNA, relying on a constant-region primer. Three rounds of nested multiplex PCR with slightly modified ARM-PCR produced TCR beta libraries. TRBV1-TRBV30 forward and Cbeta reverse primers drove the first two roughly 10-cycle rounds. One entry per CDR3 protein results from TCRdb running MiXCR on the multiplex PCR reads. The sample shows tens of thousands of distinct CDR3 sequences, approximately 70% of them seen only once. For each extraction, RNA and DNA were obtained together from around 20-30 mg of unsorted bulk tissue. Sequencing was carried out using tumor-adjacent normal liver tissue. The receptors stem from a man aged 40-55 years with primary liver carcinoma and hepatitis B virus infection.

The V call is TRBV5-4, the J call TRBJ2-1, with TRBD1 matching over 10 bases. CDR3 length equals 13 residues. Unmatched junction bases numbered 6, after V lost 9 bases and J lost 6 bases. CDR1 is SGHNT, CDR2 YYREEE, per germline (reference sequence). CDR3 sequence reads: CAKTRTGGNEQFF. The CDR3, as DNA: TGTGCCAAGACTAGGACAGGGGGCAATGAGCAGTTCTTC.

The sample holds many counts of this clonotype. J is TRBJ2-1 and V is TRBV28; the match to TRBD1 covers 9 bases. The CDR3 is 15 amino acids. Germline CDR1 and CDR2: MDHEN and SYDVKM. The V gene end was trimmed by 2 bases and the J gene end by 8 bases; junction bases not matched to a gene: 7. CDR3 in DNA: TGTGCCAGCAGTTTACCCCGGACAGGGGTCGATGAGCAGTTCTTC. It translates to CASSLPRTGVDEQFF.

As concerns this clonotype: Germline is not matched at one junction end, which may reflect a read error. The V gene is TRBV6-6, the J gene TRBJ1-3, with no clear D. The CDR3 sequence is 15 residues long. Germline values: CDR1 MNHNY, CDR2 SVGAGI (reference sequence). The CDR3 is CASCHETYSGNTVYF. The DNA for the CDR3 is TGTGCCAGCTGTCATGAAACATACTCTGGAAACACCGTATATTTT.

At least ten counts were recorded for this clonotype. The chain couples TRBV6-1 to TRBJ2-3, with D possibly called TRBD1 or TRBD2 (5 bases each). This CDR3 comprises 16 residues. Trimming took off 2 bases at V and 2 bases at J, with 14 bases between the two ends. Germline CDR1 MNHNS, CDR2 SASEGT. The CDR3 is CASSEIGGHYTDTQYF. In nucleotides, the CDR3 is TGTGCCAGCAGTGAAATAGGAGGACACTACACAGATACGCAGTATTTT.

This clonotype was detected ten times or more. The rearrangement joins TRBV10-1 to TRBJ2-1, with 14 bases identical to TRBD2. Germline V CDR1 and CDR2: WNHNN, SYGVQD (reference sequence). The CDR3 has 19 amino acids. With 3 bases clipped from V and 10 bases from J, the junction kept 17 bases outside the gene matches. The CDR3: CASSDTGHRGTSGRKEQFF. In DNA form, the CDR3 reads TGCGCCAGCAGTGATACGGGCCATCGTGGGACTAGCGGGAGAAAAGAGCAGTTCTTC.

On this clonotype: Because it lacks the conserved phenylalanine or tryptophan at the end, this CDR3 is likely a read error. This chain links TRBV11-2 with TRBJ2-7, with 12 bases identical to TRBD2. The germline gives CDR1 SGHAT, CDR2 FQNNGV. The CDR3 consists of 18 residues. The CDR3 here is CTNSLVPGASGREREQYL. CDR3 nucleotide sequence: TGTACCAACAGCTTAGTCCCCGGGGCTAGCGGGAGGGAGCGTGAGCAGTACCTC.

By frequency in the sample, this clonotype is medium-sized. This chain links TRBV11-2 with TRBJ2-4, with 7 nucleotides matching TRBD2. The V segment lost 2 bases and the J segment 6 bases; nucleotides outside the gene matches: 13. The CDR3 has 17 amino acids. Germline V gene sequence: CDR1 SGHAT, CDR2 FQNNGV. CDR3 residues: CASSLIQGGSRGNIQYF. Written as DNA, the CDR3 is TGTGCCAGCAGCTTAATCCAAGGCGGGAGCCGAGGAAACATTCAGTACTTC.

A remark on this clonotype: This likely comes from a read error, as the CDR3 has no conserved phenylalanine or tryptophan at its end. The chain carries TRBV12-3 or TRBV12-4 and TRBJ1-2; D not resolved. This CDR3 comprises 12 residues. CDR3 amino acids: CASRLPPRGYTY. The DNA of the CDR3 is TGTGCTAGCAGGCTACCCCCCCGTGGCTACACCTAC.

The V call is TRBV5-1, the J call TRBJ2-3; 12 bases map to TRBD2. The V and J ends lost 0 bases and 6 bases, in that order; junction bases with no gene match: 5. From germline, CDR1 is SGHRS and CDR2 YFSETQ. This CDR3 is built from 16 residues. CDR3: CASSLGLAGVADTQYF. The CDR3, as DNA: TGCGCCAGCAGCTTGGGACTAGCGGGAGTTGCTGATACGCAGTATTTT.

Concerning this clonotype itself: A clone one base away is much larger, so this may be a read error. The chain links TRBV30 to TRBJ2-2; 9 nucleotides line up with TRBD1. The CDR3 spans 15 residues. CDR1 and CDR2 (germline): GTSNPN, SVGIG (reference sequence). Trimming cost V 2 bases and J 9 bases; bases outside gene matches: 10. The CDR3 region has the DNA TGTGCCTGGAGTCATCGGGACAGGGTAACCTGGGAGCTGTTTTTT. Translation: CAWSHRDRVTWELFF.

The chain carries TRBV11-2 and TRBJ2-7; 7 bases are a match to TRBD2. Germline lookup yields CDR1 SGHAT and CDR2 FQNNGV. There are 15 residues in the CDR3. V shed 6 bases and J 5 bases; nucleotides not matched to a gene: 13. CDR3 sequence reads: CASSPTFTGGDEQYF. The CDR3 DNA reads as TGTGCCAGCAGTCCAACTTTCACGGGAGGAGACGAGCAGTACTTC.

Regarding this clonotype: One end of the junction does not line up with germline, which may come from a read error. V usage is TRBV11-2 and J usage is TRBJ2-1; 10 positions agree with TRBD2. CDR3 length equals 16 residues. Germline CDR1 reads SGHAT; CDR2 reads FQNNGV. CDR3 in amino acids: CASGLLASGSNNEHFF. The DNA of the CDR3 is TGTGCCAGCGGCTTACTTGCTAGCGGGAGTAACAATGAGCATTTCTTC.

This chain links TRBV7-3 with TRBJ2-1; 10 bases fit TRBD2. Germline CDR1 is SGHTA and CDR2 is FQGTGA. This CDR3 region has 14 residues. Trimming at V came to 4 bases and at J to 5 bases, leaving 2 bases not matched to a gene. The chain's CDR3 is CASSWGLAHNEQFF. CDR3 nucleotides: TGTGCCAGCAGCTGGGGACTAGCGCACAATGAGCAGTTCTTC.

This clonotype was seen a handful of times. One end of the junction is discordant with germline, which a read error may explain. V and J are TRBV5-4 and TRBJ2-2; D may be TRBD1 (6 bases). Germline-derived CDR1 and CDR2 are SGHNT and YYREEE (reference sequence). The CDR3 is 14 amino acids. The CDR3 nucleotides read TGTGCCAGCAGGCCAGGGGCGAACACCGGGGAGTTGTTTTTT. Encoded protein: CASRPGANTGELFF. The full variable domain, its missing parts supplied by reference TRBV5-4 and TRBJ2-2, is ETGVTQSPTHLIKTRGQQVTLRCSSQSGHNTVSWYQQALGQGPQFIFQYYREEENGRGNFPPRFSGLQFPNYSSELNVNALELDDSALYLCASRPGANTGELFFGEGSRLTVL.

This clonotype was picked up a small number of times. This may stem from a read error, because a much larger clone lies one nucleotide away. J is TRBJ1-3 and V is TRBV7-3; D call uncertain. CDR1 is SGHTA, CDR2 FQGTGA, per germline. The CDR3 has 15 amino acids. V was shortened by 1 base and J by 3 bases, with 10 bases between the two germline ends. The CDR3 loop reads CASSLSGGIGNTIYF. CDR3 DNA: TGTGCCAGCAGCTTAAGCGGTGGAATTGGAAACACCATATATTTT.

Concerning this clonotype itself: Sequence at one end of the junction differs from germline and may be a read error. This CDR3 is CASSQGLAESSNNEQFF. CDR3 nucleotides: TGCGCCAGCAGCCAGGGACTAGCAGAAAGCTCCAACAATGAGCAGTTCTTC. The chain carries TRBV4-1 and TRBJ2-1, with 9 positions matching TRBD2. Germline V gives CDR1 MGHRA, CDR2 YSYEKL. The CDR3 consists of 17 residues.

About this clonotype: The junction and the germline gene differ at one end; a read error may be behind it. The rearrangement joins TRBV6-1 to TRBJ1-2; possibly TRBD1 for D (5 bases). In germline, CDR1 is MNHNS, CDR2 SASEGT. This CDR3 is 13 amino acids long. For the CDR3, the DNA is TGTGCCAGCAGTGAAGGGGGGGGATATGACTACATCTTC. As protein: CASSEGGGYDYIF.

As for this clonotype: At one boundary the junction diverges from the germline segment, which might be a read error. The chain combines TRBV7-8 with TRBJ2-1; 10 positions agree with TRBD1. CDR3 length: 16 residues. Germline CDR1 and CDR2: SGHVS and FQNEAQ. Here the CDR3 reads CASRLDDRGHYNEQFF. In nucleotides, the CDR3 is TGTGCCAGCAGGTTAGATGACAGGGGGCACTACAACGAGCAGTTCTTC.

The V call is TRBV11-1, the J call TRBJ2-5, with 8 nucleotides matching TRBD2. The V segment lost 5 bases and the J segment 7 bases; nucleotides outside the gene matches: 9. Germline V CDR1 and CDR2: SGHAT, FQDESV (reference sequence). The CDR3 runs 14 residues. The CDR3 nucleotides read TGTGCCAGCAGCGCGGGGGGACCTCGAGGGACCCAGTACTTC. Translated: CASSAGGPRGTQYF.

The chain links TRBV28 to TRBJ2-7; D unresolved. Germline V gene lookup returns CDR1 MDHEN and CDR2 SYDVKM. V lost 10 bases to trimming and J lost 3 bases, with 19 bases between them. This CDR3 has 14 amino acids. The DNA of the CDR3 is TGTGCCATCATTACAAACGGAAACCTCTACGAGCAGTACTTC. Encoded protein: CAIITNGNLYEQYF.